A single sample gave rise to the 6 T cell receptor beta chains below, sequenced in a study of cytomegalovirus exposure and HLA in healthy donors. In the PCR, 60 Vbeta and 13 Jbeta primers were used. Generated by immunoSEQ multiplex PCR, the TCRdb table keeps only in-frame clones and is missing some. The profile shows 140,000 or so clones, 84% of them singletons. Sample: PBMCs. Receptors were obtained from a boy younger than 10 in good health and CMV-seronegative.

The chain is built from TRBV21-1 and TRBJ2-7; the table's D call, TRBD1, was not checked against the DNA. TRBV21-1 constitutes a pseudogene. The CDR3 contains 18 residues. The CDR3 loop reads CASSIEGIEGQGQYEQYF. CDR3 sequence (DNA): TGTGCCAGCAGCATAGAGGGGATTGAGGGACAGGGACAATACGAGCAGTACTTC.

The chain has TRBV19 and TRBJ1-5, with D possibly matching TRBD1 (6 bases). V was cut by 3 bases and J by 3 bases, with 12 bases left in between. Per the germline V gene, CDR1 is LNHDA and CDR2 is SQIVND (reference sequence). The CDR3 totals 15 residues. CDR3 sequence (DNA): TGTGCCAGTAGTATCTCAGGACAGTTCAATCAGCCCCAGCATTTT. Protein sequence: CASSISGQFNQPQHF.

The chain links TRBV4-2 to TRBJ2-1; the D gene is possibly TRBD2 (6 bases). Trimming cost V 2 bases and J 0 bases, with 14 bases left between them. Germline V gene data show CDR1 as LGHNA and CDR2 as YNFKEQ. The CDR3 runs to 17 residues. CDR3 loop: CASSQMRAGNSYNEQFF. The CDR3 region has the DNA TGTGCCAGCAGCCAAATGAGGGCGGGGAACTCCTACAATGAGCAGTTCTTC.

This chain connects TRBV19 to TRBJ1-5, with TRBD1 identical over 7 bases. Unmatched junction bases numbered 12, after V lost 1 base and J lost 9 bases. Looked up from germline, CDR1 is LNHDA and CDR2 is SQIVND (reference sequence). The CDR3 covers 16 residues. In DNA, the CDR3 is TGTGCCAGTAGTATAGGCCGAGGGGGCGGGTTGCGGCCCCAGCATTTT. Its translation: CASSIGRGGGLRPQHF.

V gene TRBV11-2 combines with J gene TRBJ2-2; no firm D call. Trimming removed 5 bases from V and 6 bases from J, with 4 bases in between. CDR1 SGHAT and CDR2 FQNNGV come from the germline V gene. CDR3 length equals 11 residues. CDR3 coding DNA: TGTGCCAGCAGCCCGGCCGGGGAGCTGTTTTTT. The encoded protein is CASSPAGELFF. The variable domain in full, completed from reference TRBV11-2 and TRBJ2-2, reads EAGVAQSPRYKIIEKRQSVAFWCNPISGHATLYWYQQILGQGPKLLIQFQNNGVVDDSQLPKDRFSAERLKGVDSTLKIQPAKLEDSAVYLCASSPAGELFFGEGSRLTVL.

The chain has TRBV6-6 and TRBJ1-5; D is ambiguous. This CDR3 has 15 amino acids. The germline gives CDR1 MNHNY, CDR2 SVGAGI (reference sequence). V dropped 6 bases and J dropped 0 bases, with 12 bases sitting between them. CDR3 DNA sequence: TGTGCCAGCAGGCCTCAAGAGGGTAGCAATCAGCCCCAGCATTTT. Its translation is CASRPQEGSNQPQHF.